The next 14 T cell receptor beta chains were all read from a single sample in a study of T cells in women clearing cervical HPV infection. The table came from immunoSEQ multiplex PCR; TCRdb's copy has only in-frame clones and leaves some out. This sample's table reports about 22,000 clones. Sequenced sample: blood buffy coat. These receptors all stem from a woman between 18 and 70 years old with a cervical HPV16 infection that either progressed to CIN3+ or cleared (not recorded which).

As for this clone: The read is 3 residues too short to cover the CDR3 end, so that end is filled in from the germline J gene. The chain carries TRBV5-1 and TRBJ2-7, with TRBD1 matching 8 bases. Germline CDR1 reads SGHRS; CDR2 reads YFSETQ. The CDR3 loop spans 15 amino acids. V lost 0 bases, J lost 3 bases, and 5 bases stayed unmatched. The CDR3 bases that were read are TGCGCCAGCAGCTTGGACGGGACAGGATTCTACGAG. Translating it yields CASSLDGTGFYE. The entire CDR3 sequence reads CASSLDGTGFYEQYF.

Worth noting for this clone: The CDR3 extends 3 residues past the end of the read, so its final part is completed from the germline J gene. V usage is TRBV20-1 and J usage is TRBJ1-4, with a tentative D call TRBD1 (5 bases). CDR3 length: 16 amino acids. The V gene's germline CDR1 is DFQATT and CDR2 SNEGSKA (reference sequence). The germline V and J ends were trimmed by 3 bases and 0 bases, with 14 bases remaining between them. CDR3 sequence reads: CSASGRVGATNEKLFF. The CDR3 bases that were read are TGCAGTGCTAGCGGCAGGGTTGGGGCAACTAATGAAAAA.

Of note for this clone: The read terminates 3 residues before the CDR3 end, so the remaining end is supplied by the germline J gene. The chain recombines TRBV4-1 with TRBJ2-7, with TRBD1 matching over 8 bases. Germline V lookup: CDR1 MGHRA, CDR2 YSYEKL. V lost 6 bases and J lost 6; bases outside the gene matches: 4. The CDR3 covers 12 residues. This CDR3 reads CASRPGGGEQYF. The sequenced part of the CDR3 DNA is TGCGCCAGCAGACCAGGGGGCGGCGAG.

Concerning this clone itself: The CDR3 end lies 3 residues beyond the end of the read and is filled in from the germline J gene. The V gene is TRBV5-1, the J gene TRBJ1-2; perhaps TRBD1 as D (5 bases). The CDR3 contains 13 residues. V dropped 1 base and J dropped 6 bases, with 10 bases sitting between them. Germline V CDR1 and CDR2: SGHRS, YFSETQ. CDR3 bases read: TGCGCCAGCAGCTTGAGCAGGGCAGATGGC. It yields the protein CASSLSRADG. The whole CDR3 protein reads CASSLSRADGYTF.

A word on this clone: Read sequence stops 3 residues before the CDR3 end, and the germline J gene provides the missing end. V and J are TRBV20-1 and TRBJ2-3; 8 bases match TRBD1. Per the germline V gene, CDR1 is DFQATT and CDR2 is SNEGSKA (reference sequence). The CDR3 has 16 amino acids. The V gene end was trimmed by 4 bases and the J gene end by 8 bases; junction bases not matched to a gene: 17. The part of the CDR3 DNA that was read is TGCAGTGCTACTTGGACAGGGCAGGAAAGAATGGGTACG. It yields the protein CSATWTGQERMGT. The entire CDR3 protein is CSATWTGQERMGTQYF.

Comment on this clone: The sequence runs out 3 residues before the end of the CDR3; the remainder is reconstructed from the germline J gene. This chain joins TRBV7-9 and TRBJ2-7; weak D call: TRBD2 (7 bases). The CDR3 is made up of 14 amino acids. Germline CDR1 and CDR2: SEHNR and FQNEAQ (reference sequence). Trimming took 6 bases from V and 5 from J, leaving 17 bases between them. The sequenced CDR3 bases are TGTGCCAGCAGAGTGGGGGGGGCAAGCCACGAG. Translated: CASRVGGASHE. The whole CDR3 reads CASRVGGASHEQYF.

Measured by frequency, this clone is medium-sized. The observed sequence ends 3 residues before the CDR3 terminus, with the missing tail filled in from the germline J gene. This rearrangement joins TRBV7-3 to TRBJ2-2; 8 nucleotides match TRBD1. Germline V gene sequence: CDR1 SGHTA, CDR2 FQGTGA. The V and J ends lost 5 bases and 4 bases, in that order; junction bases with no gene match: 6. This CDR3 has 15 residues. The covered CDR3 bases are TGTGCCAGCAGCCTAGACAGGGGTGGCACCGGGGAG. This codes for CASSLDRGGTGE. The full CDR3 sequence reads CASSLDRGGTGELFF.

The covered CDR3 bases are TGCAGTGCTAGCCGACAGTTGGAAACGGCCTACGAG. Amino acid sequence: CSASRQLETAYE. The CDR3 in its entirety is CSASRQLETAYEQYF. This rearrangement joins TRBV20-1 to TRBJ2-7; tentatively, D is TRBD1 (5 bases). The read ends 3 residues shy of where the CDR3 ends; the end is completed using the germline J gene. This CDR3 comprises 15 residues. Trimming stripped 3 bases from V and 2 bases from J, with 17 bases between. CDR1 is DFQATT and CDR2 is SNEGSKA in the germline V gene (reference sequence).

Details on this clone: The read gets to within 3 residues of the CDR3 end, and the germline J gene fills in the rest. J is TRBJ1-6 and V is TRBV30; the match to TRBD1 covers 8 bases. The junction had 3 bases not matched to a gene; V was cut back by 4 bases and J by 10 bases. Germline loops: CDR1 GTSNPN, CDR2 SVGIG (reference sequence). This CDR3 comprises 12 residues. The CDR3 is CAWTRGRSPLHF. Partial CDR3 DNA: TGTGCCTGGACCAGGGGGCGGTCACCC.

With respect to this clone: The missing CDR3 end, 3 residues past where the read stops, is filled in from the germline J gene. The chain combines TRBV6-2 or TRBV6-3 with TRBJ2-2; 8 bases align to TRBD2. V dropped 4 bases and J dropped 5; count of bases not matched to a gene: 3. CDR3 length equals 14 residues. Germline V gene sequence: CDR1 MNHEY, CDR2 SVGEGT. CDR3 DNA (partial): TGTGCCAGCAGTTTTGCGGGGGGTACCGGGGAG. This codes for CASSFAGGTGE. The full CDR3 reads CASSFAGGTGELFF.

For this clone: The CDR3 extends 3 residues past the end of the read, so its final part is completed from the germline J gene. The V call is TRBV18, the J call TRBJ1-2; TRBD1 matches 10 bases. Germline assignment: CDR1 KGHSH and CDR2 LQKENI. The CDR3 is 14 amino acids. This chain's CDR3 is CASSRTTGGSGYTF. The sequenced CDR3 bases are TGTGCCAGCTCACGCACGACAGGGGGCTCCGGC.

Concerning this clone itself: From the germline J gene comes the end of the CDR3, since the read stops 3 residues before it. The rearrangement links TRBV5-5 to TRBJ1-1; D not resolved. Germline loops: CDR1 SGHKS, CDR2 YYEKEE (reference sequence). V lost 0 bases and J 1 base, leaving 4 bases between the germline ends. The CDR3 sequence is 13 residues long. The CDR3 bases that were read are TGTGCCAGCAGCTTGGGAGGGAACACTGAA. Protein sequence: CASSLGGNTE. From start to end, the CDR3 is CASSLGGNTEAFF.

For this clone: The read ends 3 residues early relative to the CDR3; the germline J gene fills the gap. The V gene is TRBV29-1, the J gene TRBJ2-7, with no clear D. Germline V lookup: CDR1 SQVTM, CDR2 ANQGSEA. Trimming left V 4 bases short and J 4 bases short, with 11 bases between. The CDR3 runs to 12 residues. The CDR3 spells CSVGNYSYEQYF. The sequenced CDR3 bases are TGCAGCGTTGGAAATTACAGTTACGAG.

About this clone: The read gets to within 3 residues of the CDR3 end, and the germline J gene fills in the rest. The chain is built from TRBV7-6 and TRBJ2-1, with D possibly being TRBD1 (5 bases). From germline, CDR1 is SGHVS and CDR2 FNYEAQ. The CDR3 is 13 residues long. Between the trimmed V and J ends, which lost 1 base and 8 bases, there was a span of 9 bases. CDR3 residues: CASSLGGQDEQFF. CDR3 bases read: TGTGCCAGCAGCTTAGGGGGCCAAGATGAG.